Included here is one T cell receptor beta chain sequence, with context. The record originates from a study of beta chain features in type 1 diabetes. Study information: Sorted cells numbering around 100,000,000 were examined across all samples.

Expressed TCRB transcripts were sequenced because the entire RNA isolate underwent reverse transcription. Repertoires were generated with immunoSEQ multiplex PCR, while TCRdb's copy carries only in-frame clones and drops some. The table records around 450,000 clones, about an eighth of them present only once. The CDR3 covers 16 residues. Trimming pared 2 bases from V and 6 bases from J, leaving 18 bases between. Germline V gene sequence: CDR1 SGHNT, CDR2 YYREEE (reference sequence). CD45RO/CCR7/CD25/CD127/CD95/CD27 sorting isolated CD4+ naive, central memory, regulatory and stem cell-like memory cells.

V gene TRBV5-4 combines with J gene TRBJ2-1; D unclear. The TCR sequence derives from a woman aged 18-30 years in good health. Sample: naive CD4+ T cells from blood. The CDR3 DNA reads as TGTGCCAGCAGCTTTGGTGGGGTTGGGGTTTTCAATGAGCAGTTCTTC. It translates to CASSFGGVGVFNEQFF.